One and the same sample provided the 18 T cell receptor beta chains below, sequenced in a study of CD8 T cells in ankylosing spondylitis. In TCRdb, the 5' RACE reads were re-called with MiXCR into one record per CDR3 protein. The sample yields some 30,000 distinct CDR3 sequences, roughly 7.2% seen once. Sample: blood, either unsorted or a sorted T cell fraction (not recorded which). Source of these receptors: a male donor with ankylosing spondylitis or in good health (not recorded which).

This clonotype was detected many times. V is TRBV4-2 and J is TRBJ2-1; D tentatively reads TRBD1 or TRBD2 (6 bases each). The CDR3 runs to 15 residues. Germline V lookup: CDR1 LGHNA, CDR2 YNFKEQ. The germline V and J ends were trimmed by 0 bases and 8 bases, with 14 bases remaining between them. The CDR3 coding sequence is TGTGCCAGCAGCCAAGACGCTTACGGGGGCGATGAGCAGTTCTTC. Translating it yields CASSQDAYGGDEQFF.

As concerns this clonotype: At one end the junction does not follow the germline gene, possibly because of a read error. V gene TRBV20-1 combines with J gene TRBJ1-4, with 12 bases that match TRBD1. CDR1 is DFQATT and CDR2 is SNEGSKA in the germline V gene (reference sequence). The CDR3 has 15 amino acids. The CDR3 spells CCARDPGTGGEKLFF. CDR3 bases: TGCTGTGCTAGAGATCCTGGGACAGGGGGCGAAAAACTGTTTTTT.

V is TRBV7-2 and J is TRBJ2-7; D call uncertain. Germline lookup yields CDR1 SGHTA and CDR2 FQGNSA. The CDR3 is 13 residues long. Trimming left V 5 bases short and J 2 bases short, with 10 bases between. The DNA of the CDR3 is TGTACCAGCAGCCCCGGAGTAACCTACGAGCAGTACTTC. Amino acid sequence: CTSSPGVTYEQYF.

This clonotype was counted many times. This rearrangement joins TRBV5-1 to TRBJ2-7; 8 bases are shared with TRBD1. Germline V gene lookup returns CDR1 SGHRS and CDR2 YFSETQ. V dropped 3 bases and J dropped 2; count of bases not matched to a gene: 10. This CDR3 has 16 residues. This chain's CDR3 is CASSSTPDRAPYEQYF. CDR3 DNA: TGCGCCAGCAGCTCCACTCCGGACAGGGCCCCCTACGAGCAGTACTTC.

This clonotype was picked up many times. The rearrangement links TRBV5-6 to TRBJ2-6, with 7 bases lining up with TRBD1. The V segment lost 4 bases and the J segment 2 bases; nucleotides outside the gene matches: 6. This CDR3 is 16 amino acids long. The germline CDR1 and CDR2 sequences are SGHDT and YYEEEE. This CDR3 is CASSPTTGTGANVLTF. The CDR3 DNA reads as TGTGCCAGCAGCCCAACGACAGGGACTGGGGCCAACGTCCTGACTTTC.

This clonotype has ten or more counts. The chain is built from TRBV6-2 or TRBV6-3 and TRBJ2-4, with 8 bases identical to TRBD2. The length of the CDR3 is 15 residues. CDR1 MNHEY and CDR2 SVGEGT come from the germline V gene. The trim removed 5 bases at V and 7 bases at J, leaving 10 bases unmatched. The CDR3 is CASSHGSGTENIQYF. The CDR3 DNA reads TGTGCCAGCAGTCACGGTAGCGGGACGGAGAACATTCAGTACTTC.

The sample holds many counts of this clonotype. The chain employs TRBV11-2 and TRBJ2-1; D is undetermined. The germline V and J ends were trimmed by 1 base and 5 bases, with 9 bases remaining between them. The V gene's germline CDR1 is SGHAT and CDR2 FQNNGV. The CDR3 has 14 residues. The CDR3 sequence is CASSLGVLNNEQFF. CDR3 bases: TGTGCCAGCAGCTTAGGGGTATTGAACAATGAGCAGTTCTTC.

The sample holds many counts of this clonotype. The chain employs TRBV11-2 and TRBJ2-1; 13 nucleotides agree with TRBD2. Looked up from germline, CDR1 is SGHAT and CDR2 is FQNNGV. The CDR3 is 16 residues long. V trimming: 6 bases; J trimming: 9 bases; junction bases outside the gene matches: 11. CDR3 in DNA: TGTGCCAGCAGTTCGAGGACTAGCGGGAGTCAAGTTGAGCAGTTCTTC. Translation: CASSSRTSGSQVEQFF.

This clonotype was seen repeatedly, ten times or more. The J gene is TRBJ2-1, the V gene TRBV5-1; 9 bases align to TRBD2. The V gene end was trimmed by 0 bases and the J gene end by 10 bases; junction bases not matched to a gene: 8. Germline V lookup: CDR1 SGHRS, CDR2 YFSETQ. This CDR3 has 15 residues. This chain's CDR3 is CASSLVAGGVKEQFF. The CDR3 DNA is TGCGCCAGCAGCTTGGTCGCGGGGGGGGTGAAAGAGCAGTTCTTC.

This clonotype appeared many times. The CDR3 spells CSARTSGSHGQYF. The CDR3, as DNA: TGCAGCGCCCGGACTAGCGGGAGTCACGGGCAGTACTTC. This sequence joins TRBV29-1 and TRBJ2-7, with 13 bases that match TRBD2. Germline V gene lookup returns CDR1 SQVTM and CDR2 ANQGSEA. CDR3 length equals 13 residues. V was clipped by 7 bases and J by 9 bases; unmatched bases: 9.

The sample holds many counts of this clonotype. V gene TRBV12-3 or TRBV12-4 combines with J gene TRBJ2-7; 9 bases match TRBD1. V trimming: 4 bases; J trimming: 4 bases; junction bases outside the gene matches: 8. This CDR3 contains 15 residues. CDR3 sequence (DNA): TGTGCCAGCAGTTACACAGGGGGCGGCCCTTACGAGCAGTACTTC. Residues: CASSYTGGGPYEQYF.

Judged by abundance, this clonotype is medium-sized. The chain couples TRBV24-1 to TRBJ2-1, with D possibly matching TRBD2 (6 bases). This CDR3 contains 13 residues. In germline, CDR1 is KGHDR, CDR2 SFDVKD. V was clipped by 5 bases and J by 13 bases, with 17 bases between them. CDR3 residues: CATSGSYSGLQFF. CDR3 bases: TGTGCCACCAGTGGGTCTTACAGTGGACTACAGTTCTTC.

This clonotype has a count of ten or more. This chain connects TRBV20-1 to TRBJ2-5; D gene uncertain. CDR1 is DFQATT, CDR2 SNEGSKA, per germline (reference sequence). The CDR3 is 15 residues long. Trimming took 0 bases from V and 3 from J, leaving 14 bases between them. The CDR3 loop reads CSARDSRRVEETQYF. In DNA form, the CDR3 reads TGCAGTGCTAGAGATTCACGACGCGTCGAAGAGACCCAGTACTTC.

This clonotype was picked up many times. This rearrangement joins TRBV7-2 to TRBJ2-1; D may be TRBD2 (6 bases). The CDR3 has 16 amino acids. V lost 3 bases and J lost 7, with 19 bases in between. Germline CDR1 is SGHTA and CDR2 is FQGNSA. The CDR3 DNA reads TGTGCCAGCAGCTTCCCCGGGACTGGGAGGATAAATGAGCAGTTCTTC. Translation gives CASSFPGTGRINEQFF.

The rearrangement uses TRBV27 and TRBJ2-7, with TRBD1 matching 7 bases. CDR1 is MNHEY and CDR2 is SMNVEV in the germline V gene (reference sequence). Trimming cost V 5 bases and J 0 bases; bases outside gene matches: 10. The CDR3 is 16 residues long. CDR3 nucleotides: TGTGCCAGCAGTACCTTCGGACAGGCGGCCTCCTACGAGCAGTACTTC. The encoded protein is CASSTFGQAASYEQYF.

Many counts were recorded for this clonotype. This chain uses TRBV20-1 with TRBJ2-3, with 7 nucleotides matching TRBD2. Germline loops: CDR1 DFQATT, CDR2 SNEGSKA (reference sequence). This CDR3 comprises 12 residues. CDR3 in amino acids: CSLTSQTDTQYF. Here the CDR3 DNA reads TGCAGCCTGACTAGCCAAACAGATACGCAGTATTTT.

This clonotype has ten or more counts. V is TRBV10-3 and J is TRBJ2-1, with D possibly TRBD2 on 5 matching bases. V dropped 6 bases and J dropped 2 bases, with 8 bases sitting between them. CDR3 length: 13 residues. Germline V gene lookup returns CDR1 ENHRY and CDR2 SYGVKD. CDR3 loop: CAISRGAYNEQFF. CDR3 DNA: TGTGCCATCAGCCGGGGAGCCTACAATGAGCAGTTCTTC.

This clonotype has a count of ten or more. The CDR3 here is CSGTGTNTGELFF. CDR3 nucleotides: TGCAGCGGCACCGGGACGAACACCGGGGAGCTGTTTTTT. V is TRBV29-1 and J is TRBJ2-2; D might be TRBD2 (5 bases). V was clipped by 7 bases and J by 0 bases, with 9 bases between them. Germline V lookup: CDR1 SQVTM, CDR2 ANQGSEA. The CDR3 runs 13 residues.